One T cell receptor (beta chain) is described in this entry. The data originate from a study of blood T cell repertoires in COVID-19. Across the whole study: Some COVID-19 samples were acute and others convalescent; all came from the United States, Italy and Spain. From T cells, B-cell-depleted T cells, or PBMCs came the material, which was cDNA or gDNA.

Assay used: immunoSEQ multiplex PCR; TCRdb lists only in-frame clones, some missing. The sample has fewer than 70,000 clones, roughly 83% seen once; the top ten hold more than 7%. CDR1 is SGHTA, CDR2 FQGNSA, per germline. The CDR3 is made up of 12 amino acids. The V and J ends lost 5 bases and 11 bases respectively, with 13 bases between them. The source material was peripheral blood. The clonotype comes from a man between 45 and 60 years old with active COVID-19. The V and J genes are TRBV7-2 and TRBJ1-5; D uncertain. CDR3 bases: TGTGCCAGCAGCCCGGATGGCGGGTCCCAGCATTTT. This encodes CASSPDGGSQHF.